This T cell receptor (beta chain) was retrieved from a study of shared clonotypes between healthy human individuals. The wider study: The donors, a couple of women and a few men, were aged 18 to 49. Every donor yielded three CD4 naive, three CD4 memory, two CD8 naive and one CD8 memory plate.

The CDR3 has 13 amino acids. Looked up from germline, CDR1 is SGHRS and CDR2 is YFSETQ. V was cut by 0 bases and J by 3 bases, with 6 bases left in between. Notes on this clone: Its specificity is unknown. The sample contains more than one DNA sequence encoding this CDR3.

Profiling relied on immunoSEQ multiplex PCR, and the TCRdb table lists in-frame clones only, not all of them. Of some 1.5 million clones listed, 95% to 99% are singletons. Whole-study results and caveats: Shared across several donors were around 5% of the naive CD4 clonotypes.

The study enrolled healthy HIV-negative adults without recent acute infections or vaccinations as donors. The TCR sequence derives from a man aged 30 to 45 in good health. The V and J genes are TRBV5-1 and TRBJ1-1; D is uncertain. Sequenced input: naive CD4+ T cells sorted from blood. Subset defined: CD45RA+ positively selected. CDR3 in amino acids: CASSLERDTEAFF. The CDR3 coding sequence is TGCGCCAGCAGCTTGGAGAGGGACACTGAAGCTTTCTTT.